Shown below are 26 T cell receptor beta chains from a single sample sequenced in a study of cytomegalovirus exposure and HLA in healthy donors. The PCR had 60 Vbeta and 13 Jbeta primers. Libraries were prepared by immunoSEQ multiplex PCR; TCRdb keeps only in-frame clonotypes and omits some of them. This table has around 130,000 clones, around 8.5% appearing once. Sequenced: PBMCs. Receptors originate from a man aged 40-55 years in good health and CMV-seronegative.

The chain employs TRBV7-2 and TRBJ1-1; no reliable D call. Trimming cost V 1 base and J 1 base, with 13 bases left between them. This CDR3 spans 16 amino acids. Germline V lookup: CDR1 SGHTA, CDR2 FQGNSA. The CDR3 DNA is TGTGCCAGCAGCTTAGACAGTGTCCGATCGAACACTGAAGCTTTCTTT. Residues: CASSLDSVRSNTEAFF.

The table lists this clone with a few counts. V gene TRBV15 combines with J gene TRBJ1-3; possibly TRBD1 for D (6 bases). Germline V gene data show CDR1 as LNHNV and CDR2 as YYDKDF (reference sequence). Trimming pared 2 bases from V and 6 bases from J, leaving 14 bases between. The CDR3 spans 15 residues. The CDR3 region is CATSRYRVDENTIYF. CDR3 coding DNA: TGTGCCACCAGCAGATACAGGGTGGATGAAAACACCATATATTTT.

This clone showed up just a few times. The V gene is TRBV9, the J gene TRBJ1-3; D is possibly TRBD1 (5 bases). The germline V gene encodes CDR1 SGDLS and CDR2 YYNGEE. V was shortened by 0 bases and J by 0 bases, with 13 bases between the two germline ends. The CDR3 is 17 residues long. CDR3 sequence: CASSVGISGNSGNTIYF. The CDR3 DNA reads TGTGCCAGCAGCGTAGGAATTTCAGGGAACTCTGGAAACACCATATATTTT. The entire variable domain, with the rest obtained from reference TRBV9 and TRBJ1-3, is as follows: DSGVTQTPKHLITATGQRVTLRCSPRSGDLSVYWYQQSLDQGLQFLIQYYNGEERAKGNILERFSAQQFPDLHSELNLSSLELGDSALYFCASSVGISGNSGNTIYFGEGSWLTVV.

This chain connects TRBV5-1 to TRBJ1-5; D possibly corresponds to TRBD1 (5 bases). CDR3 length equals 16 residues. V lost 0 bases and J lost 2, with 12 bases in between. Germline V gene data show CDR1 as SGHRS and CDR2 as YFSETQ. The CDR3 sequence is CASSLDGGAGNQPQHF. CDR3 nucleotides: TGCGCCAGCAGCTTGGATGGAGGGGCAGGCAATCAGCCCCAGCATTTT.

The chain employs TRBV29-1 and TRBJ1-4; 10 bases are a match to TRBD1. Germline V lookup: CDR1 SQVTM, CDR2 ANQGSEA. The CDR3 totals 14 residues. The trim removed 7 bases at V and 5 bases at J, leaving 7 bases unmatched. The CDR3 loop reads CSATPGQGNEKLFF. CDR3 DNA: TGCAGCGCTACACCGGGACAGGGGAATGAAAAACTGTTTTTT.

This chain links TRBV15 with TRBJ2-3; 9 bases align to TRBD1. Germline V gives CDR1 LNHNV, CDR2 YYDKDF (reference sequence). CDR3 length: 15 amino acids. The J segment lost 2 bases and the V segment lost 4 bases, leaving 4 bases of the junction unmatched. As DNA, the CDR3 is TGTGCCACCAGCAAGGGGACAGGGCCCACAGATACGCAGTATTTT. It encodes CATSKGTGPTDTQYF.

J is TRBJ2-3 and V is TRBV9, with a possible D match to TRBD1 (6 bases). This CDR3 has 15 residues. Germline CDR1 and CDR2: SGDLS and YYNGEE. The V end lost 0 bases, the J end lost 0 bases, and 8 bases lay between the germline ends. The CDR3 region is CASSVAGASTDTQYF. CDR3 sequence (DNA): TGTGCCAGCAGCGTAGCAGGGGCTAGCACAGATACGCAGTATTTT.

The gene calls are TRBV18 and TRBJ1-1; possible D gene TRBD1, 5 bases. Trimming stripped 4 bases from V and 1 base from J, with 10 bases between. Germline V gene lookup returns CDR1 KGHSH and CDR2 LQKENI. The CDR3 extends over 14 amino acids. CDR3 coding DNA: TGTGCCAGCTCACGAGGACACACGAACACTGAAGCTTTCTTT. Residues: CASSRGHTNTEAFF.

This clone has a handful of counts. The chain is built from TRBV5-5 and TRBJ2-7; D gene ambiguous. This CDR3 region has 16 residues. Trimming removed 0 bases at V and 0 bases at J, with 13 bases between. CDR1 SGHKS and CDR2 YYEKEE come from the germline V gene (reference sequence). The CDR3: CASSLVGLISSYEQYF. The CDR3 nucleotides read TGTGCCAGCAGCTTGGTGGGCCTGATTAGCTCCTACGAGCAGTACTTC.

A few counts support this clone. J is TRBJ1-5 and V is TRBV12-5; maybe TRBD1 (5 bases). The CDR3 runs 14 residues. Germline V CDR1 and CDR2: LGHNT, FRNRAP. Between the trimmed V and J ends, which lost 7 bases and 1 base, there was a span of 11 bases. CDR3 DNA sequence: TGTGCTAGTGCCCCGGGGGAGAGCAATCAGCCCCAGCATTTT. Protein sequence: CASAPGESNQPQHF.

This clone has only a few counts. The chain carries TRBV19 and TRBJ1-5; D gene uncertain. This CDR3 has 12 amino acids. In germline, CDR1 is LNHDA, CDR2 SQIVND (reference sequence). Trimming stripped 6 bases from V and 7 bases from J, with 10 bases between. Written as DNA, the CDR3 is TGTGCCAGTAGACCGCATCGGCAGCCCCAGCATTTT. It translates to CASRPHRQPQHF.

The CDR3 DNA is TGTGCCAGCAGCCCTCCCACCGAGCGGTACTCCTACGAGCAGTACTTC. Translating gives CASSPPTERYSYEQYF. This chain connects TRBV11-3 to TRBJ2-7; D possibly corresponds to TRBD2 (5 bases). With 5 bases removed from V and 0 bases from J, the gap between germline ends came to 17 bases. The germline gives CDR1 SGHNT, CDR2 YENEEA. The CDR3 runs 16 residues.

CDR3 DNA: TGTGCCAGCAGCCATCCGGACAGGAACACTGAAGCTTTCTTT. Its translation: CASSHPDRNTEAFF. The J gene is TRBJ1-1, the V gene TRBV4-2, with D tentatively TRBD1 (6 bases). The V end was cut by 3 bases, the J end by 1 base, with 9 bases between. The CDR3 runs to 14 residues. Germline V lookup: CDR1 LGHNA, CDR2 YNFKEQ.

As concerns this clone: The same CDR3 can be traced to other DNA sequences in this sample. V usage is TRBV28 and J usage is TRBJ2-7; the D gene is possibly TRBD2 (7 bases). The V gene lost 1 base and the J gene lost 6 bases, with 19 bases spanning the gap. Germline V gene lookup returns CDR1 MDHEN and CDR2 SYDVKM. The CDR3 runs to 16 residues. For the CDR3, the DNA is TGTGCCAGCAGTTTATCAGCGAGAGACGCGGGGGCCGAGCAGTACTTC. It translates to CASSLSARDAGAEQYF. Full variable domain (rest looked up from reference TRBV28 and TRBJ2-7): DVKVTQSSRYLVKRTGEKVFLECVQDMDHENMFWYRQDPGLGLRLIYFSYDVKMKEKGDIPEGYSVSREKKERFSLILESASTNQTSMYLCASSLSARDAGAEQYFGPGTRLTVT.

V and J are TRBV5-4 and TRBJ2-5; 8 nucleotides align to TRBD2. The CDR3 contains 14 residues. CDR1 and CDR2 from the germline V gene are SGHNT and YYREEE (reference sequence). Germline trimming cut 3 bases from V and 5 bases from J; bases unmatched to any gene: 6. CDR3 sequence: CASSSWTSRETQYF. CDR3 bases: TGTGCCAGCAGCTCTTGGACTAGCAGGGAGACCCAGTACTTC.

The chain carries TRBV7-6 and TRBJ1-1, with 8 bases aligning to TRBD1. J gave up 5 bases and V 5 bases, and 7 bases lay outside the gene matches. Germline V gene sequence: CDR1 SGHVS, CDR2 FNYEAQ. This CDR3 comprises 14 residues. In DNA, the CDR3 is TGTGCCAGCAGCATCTCGACAGGGGCTACTGAAGCTTTCTTT. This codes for CASSISTGATEAFF.

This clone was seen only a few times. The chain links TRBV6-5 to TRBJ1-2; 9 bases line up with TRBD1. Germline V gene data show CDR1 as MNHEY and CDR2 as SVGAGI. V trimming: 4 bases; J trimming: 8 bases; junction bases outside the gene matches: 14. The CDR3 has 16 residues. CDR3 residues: CASSSATDRGKWGYTF. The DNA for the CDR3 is TGTGCCAGCAGTTCCGCGACAGACAGGGGGAAATGGGGCTACACCTTC.

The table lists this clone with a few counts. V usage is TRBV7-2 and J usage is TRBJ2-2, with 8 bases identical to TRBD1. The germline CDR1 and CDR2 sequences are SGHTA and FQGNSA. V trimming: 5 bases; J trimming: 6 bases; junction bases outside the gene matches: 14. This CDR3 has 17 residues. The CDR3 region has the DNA TGTGCCAGCAGCCCCCGGCCGGGACAGGCGATTGCCGGGGAGCTGTTTTTT. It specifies CASSPRPGQAIAGELFF.

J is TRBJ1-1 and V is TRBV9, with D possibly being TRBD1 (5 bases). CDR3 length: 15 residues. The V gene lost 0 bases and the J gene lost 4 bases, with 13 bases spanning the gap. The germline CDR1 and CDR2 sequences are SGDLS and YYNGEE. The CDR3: CASSVEGTRATEAFF. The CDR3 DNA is TGTGCCAGCAGCGTAGAAGGGACTAGGGCCACTGAAGCTTTCTTT.

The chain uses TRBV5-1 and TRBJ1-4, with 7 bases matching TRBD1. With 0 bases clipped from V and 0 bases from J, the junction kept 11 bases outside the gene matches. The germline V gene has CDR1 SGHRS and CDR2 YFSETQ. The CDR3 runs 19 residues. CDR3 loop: CASSLGGDRATATNEKLFF. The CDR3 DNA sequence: TGCGCCAGCAGCTTGGGGGGAGACAGGGCCACCGCAACTAATGAAAAACTGTTTTTT.

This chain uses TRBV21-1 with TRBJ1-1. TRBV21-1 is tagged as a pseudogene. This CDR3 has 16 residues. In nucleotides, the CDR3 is TGTGCCAGCAGCAAAACCCGGGGGGGGCCGAACACTGAAGCTTTCTTT. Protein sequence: CASSKTRGGPNTEAFF.

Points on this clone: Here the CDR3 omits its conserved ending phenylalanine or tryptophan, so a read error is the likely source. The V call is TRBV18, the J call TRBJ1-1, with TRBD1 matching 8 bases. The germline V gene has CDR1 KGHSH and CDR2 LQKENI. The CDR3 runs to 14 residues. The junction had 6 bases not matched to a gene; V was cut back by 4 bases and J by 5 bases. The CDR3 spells CASSLGQGGTEAFL. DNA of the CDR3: TGTGCCAGCTCACTTGGACAGGGTGGGACTGAAGCTTTCCTT.

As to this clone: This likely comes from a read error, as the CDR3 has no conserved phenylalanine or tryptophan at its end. In DNA, the CDR3 is TGTGCCAGCAGTTTAGATTCCAGCACAGATACGCAGTATGTT. The encoded protein is CASSLDSSTDTQYV. The chain combines TRBV28 with TRBJ2-3; D not certain. This CDR3 region has 14 residues. The V end lost 2 bases, the J end lost 0 bases, and 6 bases lay between the germline ends. The germline gives CDR1 MDHEN, CDR2 SYDVKM.

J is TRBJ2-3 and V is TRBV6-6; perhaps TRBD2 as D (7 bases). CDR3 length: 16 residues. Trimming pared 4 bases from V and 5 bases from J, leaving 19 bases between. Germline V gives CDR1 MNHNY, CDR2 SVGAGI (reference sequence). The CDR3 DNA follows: TGTGCCAGCAGTTTTGCTATTCGGGGGGCTGGAGATACGCAGTATTTT. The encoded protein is CASSFAIRGAGDTQYF.

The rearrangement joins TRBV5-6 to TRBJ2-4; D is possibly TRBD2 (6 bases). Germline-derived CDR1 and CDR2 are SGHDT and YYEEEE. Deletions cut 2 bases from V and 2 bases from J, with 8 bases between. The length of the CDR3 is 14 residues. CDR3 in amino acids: CASSFAGTKNIQYF. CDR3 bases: TGTGCCAGCAGCTTTGCGGGAACCAAAAACATTCAGTACTTC.

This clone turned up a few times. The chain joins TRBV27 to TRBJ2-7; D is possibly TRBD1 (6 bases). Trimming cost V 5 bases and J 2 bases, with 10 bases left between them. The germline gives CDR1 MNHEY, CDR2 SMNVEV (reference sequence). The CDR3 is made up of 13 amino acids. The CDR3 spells CASSPTGPYEQYF. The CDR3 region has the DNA TGTGCCAGCAGTCCGACAGGACCCTACGAGCAGTACTTC.